This T cell receptor beta chain is drawn from a study of cytomegalovirus exposure and HLA in healthy donors. With regard to this clone: Its target is not known. One junction end does not reproduce the germline sequence, and a read error may be involved.

General study points: In a later analysis, a genetic analysis reported fewer productive-TCR N-insertions in an Asian-associated ancestry cluster than the cohort average. Reports state that TCR beta sequences accurately predicted most subjects' HLA-A and HLA-B alleles. The likely explanation for a cluster of highly shared sequence variants was sequencing artifact.

The CDR3 covers 16 residues. Germline CDR1 is SEHNR and CDR2 is FQNEAQ (reference sequence). Regarding donors, all were healthy bone marrow donors. The PCR had 60 Vbeta and 13 Jbeta primers. TCRdb keeps only in-frame clones here, not all; method: immunoSEQ multiplex PCR. This table holds under 90,000 clones, 70% to 85% found once. The chain carries TRBV7-9 and TRBJ2-2; 9 bases agree with TRBD1. The clonotype comes from a man aged 50 to 60 in good health and CMV-seropositive. The sample comprised PBMCs. CDR3 region: CSSSSGAGTGIGELFF. Written as DNA, the CDR3 is TGTTCCAGCAGCTCGGGAGCTGGGACAGGGATCGGGGAGCTGTTTTTT.